The present T cell receptor beta chain was sequenced within a study of cytomegalovirus exposure and HLA in healthy donors. Study-wide results and limits: TCR beta V- and J-gene trimming, according to a later analysis, was linked to a missense DCLRE1C variant. HLA allele associations emerged for around 15,000 TCR beta sequences in a later analysis, at 0.05 false discovery rate. Presence/absence analyses assumed roughly uniform sequencing depth across donors, which may not hold. In a later analysis, common viral pathogens appeared linked to several of the most significant clusters.

Trimming took 8 bases from V and 8 from J, leaving 10 bases between them. The CDR3 covers 12 residues. Germline V gene sequence: CDR1 MGHRA, CDR2 YSYEKL. The table lists this clone with many counts. Its antigen is still unknown. The PCR employed 60 Vbeta primers together with 13 Jbeta primers. Method: immunoSEQ multiplex PCR; TCRdb's copy keeps in-frame clones and lacks some. The table has around 100,000 clones, less than 8% seen once; the top ten hold about 2.5%. This TCR derives from a man over 45 in good health and CMV-seronegative. The genes are TRBV4-1 and TRBJ1-6, with no clear D. The sequenced material came from PBMCs. CDR3 coding DNA: TGCGCCAGCGGCTTCCCATATTCACCCCTCCACTTT. Its translation: CASGFPYSPLHF.